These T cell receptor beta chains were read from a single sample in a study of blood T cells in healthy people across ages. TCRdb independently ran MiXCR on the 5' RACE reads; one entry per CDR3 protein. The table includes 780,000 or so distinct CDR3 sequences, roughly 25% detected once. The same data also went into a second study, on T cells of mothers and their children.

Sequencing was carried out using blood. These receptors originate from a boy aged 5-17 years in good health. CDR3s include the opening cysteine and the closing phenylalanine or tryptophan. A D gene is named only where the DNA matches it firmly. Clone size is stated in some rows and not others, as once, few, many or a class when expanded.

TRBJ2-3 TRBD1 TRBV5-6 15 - TGTGCCAGCAGCCCGACAGGGGGGCACACAGATACGCAGTATTTT CASSPTGGHTDTQYF
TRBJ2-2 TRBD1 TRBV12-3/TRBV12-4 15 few TGTGCCAGCAGTTGGACAGGGATGGGGACCGGGGAGCTGTTTTTT CASSWTGMGTGELFF
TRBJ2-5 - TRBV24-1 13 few TGTGCCACTAGTGATTCTACCAGGGGGACCCAGTACTTC CATSDSTRGTQYF
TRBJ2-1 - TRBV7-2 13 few TGTGCCAGCAGCACGGATAGCGGCAATGAGCAGTTCTTC CASSTDSGNEQFF
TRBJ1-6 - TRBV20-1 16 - TGCAGTGCTAGAGAAGAACAGGGAGGATTCCATTCACCCCTCCACTTT CSAREEQGGFHSPLHF
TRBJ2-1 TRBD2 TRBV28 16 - TGTGCCAGCAGTTCCCGGACTAGCGGGGACTACAATGAGCAGTTCTTC CASSSRTSGDYNEQFF
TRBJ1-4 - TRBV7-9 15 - TGTGCCAGCAGCTTAGGGGGGTCTTCTAATGAAAAACTGTTTTTT CASSLGGSSNEKLFF
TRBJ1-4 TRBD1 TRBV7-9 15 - TGTGCCAGCAGCCCCCGACAGGGGGCTCAAGAAAAACTGTTTTTT CASSPRQGAQEKLFF
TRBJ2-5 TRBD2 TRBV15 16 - TGTGCCACCAGCAGAGAAGGGCTAGCGGTCCAGTGGACCCAGTACTTC CATSREGLAVQWTQYF
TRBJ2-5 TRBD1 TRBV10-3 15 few TGTGCCATCAGTGAGACAGGGGGAATACAAGAGACCCAGTACTTC CAISETGGIQETQYF
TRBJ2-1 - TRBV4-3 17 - TGCGCCAGCAGCCAAGATTTCCTGGTGGGCGGCTACAATGAGCAGTTCTTC CASSQDFLVGGYNEQFF
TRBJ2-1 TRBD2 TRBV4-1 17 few TGCGCCAGCAGCCAAAAAAAACTAGCGGGAGGGTACAATGAGCAGTTCTTC CASSQKKLAGGYNEQFF
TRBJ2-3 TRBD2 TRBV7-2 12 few TGTGCCAGCGGGAGGGATACAGATACGCAGTATTTT CASGRDTDTQYF